This note documents a single T cell receptor (beta chain) sequence. Germline lookup yields CDR1 SQVTM and CDR2 ANQGSEA. Trimming took 0 bases from V and 8 from J, leaving 14 bases between them. This CDR3 has 14 amino acids. This specimen comes from a study of OX40 agonist ivuxolimab in advanced cancers. The overall study: Every 2 weeks, patients got intravenous ivuxolimab at one of six dose levels (0.01-10 mg/kg). Dose-escalation patients' cancers were hepatocellular carcinoma, melanoma, renal cell or head and neck cancer.

Sequencing used immunoSEQ multiplex PCR; TCRdb keeps in-frame clones, though not all of them. The repertoire holds tens of thousands of clones, with around 88% as singletons. This receptor was identified in an adult with an advanced solid tumor such as melanoma, head and neck, liver or kidney cancer. The specimen comprised CD4+ or CD8+ T cells sorted from blood, sampled in a trial of the OX40 agonist ivuxolimab. The chain recombines TRBV29-1 with TRBJ1-3, with D perhaps TRBD1 (5 bases). The CDR3 DNA reads TGCAGCGTTGAAGAGAAGGGACTAGAGCACACCATATATTTT. It is translated as CSVEEKGLEHTIYF.